This entry lists 28 T cell receptor beta chains sequenced from one sample in a study of long-term antiretroviral therapy in people with HIV (dated by TCRdb to 2021 to 2024). The immunoSEQ hsTCRB v3.0 assay was used at survey level resolution to sequence the TRB variable region. The immuneACCESS repertoire file appears here via TCRdb, limited to in-frame rearrangements. These files lack a portion of the clones; in checked studies, under half of the deficit traces to unresolved V genes, and the cause of the others is not known. In all, the sample holds around 12,000 clones, and roughly 87% of those were seen once. Jointly, the top ten make up roughly 20% of the sample. The sample was unsorted PBMCs, taken just over 8 years after starting antiretroviral therapy. All receptors derive from a man aged 45-60 years with HIV.

This rearrangement joins TRBV5-6 to TRBJ2-7, with 8 bases that match TRBD1. Germline trimming cut 0 bases from V and 3 bases from J; bases unmatched to any gene: 14. The CDR3 extends over 18 amino acids. Germline loops: CDR1 SGHDT, CDR2 YYEEEE. The CDR3 is CASSLGAQGQVGGYEQYF. The CDR3 nucleotides are TGTGCCAGCAGCTTGGGGGCTCAGGGACAGGTCGGCGGCTACGAGCAGTACTTC.

The chain recombines TRBV4-1 with TRBJ1-1; D is unresolved. Trimming removed 3 bases from V and 4 bases from J, with 9 bases in between. The germline gives CDR1 MGHRA, CDR2 YSYEKL. The CDR3 is made up of 13 amino acids. The CDR3 reads CASSHVGSTEAFF. CDR3 nucleotides: TGCGCCAGCAGCCACGTAGGGTCCACTGAAGCTTTCTTT.

This chain connects TRBV5-1 to TRBJ2-5; TRBD2 aligns across 9 bases. With 4 bases clipped from V and 4 bases from J, the junction kept 5 bases outside the gene matches. The CDR3 runs to 14 residues. The germline V gene encodes CDR1 SGHRS and CDR2 YFSETQ. The chain's CDR3 is CASSLGLARETQYF. In nucleotides, the CDR3 is TGCGCCAGCAGCCTTGGACTAGCGAGAGAGACCCAGTACTTC.

The CDR3 sequence is CASSLPGQRNGYTF. In nucleotides, the CDR3 is TGTGCCAGCAGCCTGCCGGGACAAAGAAATGGCTACACCTTC. The rearrangement links TRBV7-9 to TRBJ1-2; a weak D match, TRBD1 (6 bases). Germline CDR1 is SEHNR and CDR2 is FQNEAQ (reference sequence). The CDR3 covers 14 residues. V dropped 5 bases and J dropped 6 bases, with 16 bases sitting between them.

CDR3 nucleotide sequence: TGTGCCACCAGCAGGATCAGCGGGGACGCCTACGAGCAGTACTTC. As protein: CATSRISGDAYEQYF. The chain couples TRBV15 to TRBJ2-7, with TRBD2 matching over 7 bases. Germline values: CDR1 LNHNV, CDR2 YYDKDF (reference sequence). The V gene end was trimmed by 3 bases and the J gene end by 2 bases; junction bases not matched to a gene: 7. The CDR3 contains 15 residues.

This clone has a handful of counts. The V gene is TRBV4-1, the J gene TRBJ2-1, with 7 bases aligning to TRBD2. This CDR3 region has 15 residues. Per germline, CDR1 MGHRA and CDR2 YSYEKL. V dropped 0 bases and J dropped 3; count of bases not matched to a gene: 2. In nucleotides, the CDR3 is TGCGCCAGCAGCCAAGATCGGGGGGACTACAATGAGCAGTTCTTC. It specifies CASSQDRGDYNEQFF.

This clone was seen a few times. This chain joins TRBV27 and TRBJ1-1, with D unclear. Trimming removed 5 bases at V and 3 bases at J, with 10 bases between. Germline CDR1 MNHEY, CDR2 SMNVEV (reference sequence). CDR3 length: 13 amino acids. This CDR3 is CASSIGRHTEAFF. CDR3 bases: TGTGCCAGCAGTATAGGGAGGCACACTGAAGCTTTCTTT.

The sample holds a few counts of this clone. This chain links TRBV5-5 with TRBJ2-4; D not resolved. Germline V gene sequence: CDR1 SGHKS, CDR2 YYEKEE (reference sequence). Trimming removed 6 bases from V and 7 bases from J, with 5 bases in between. The CDR3 contains 10 residues. CDR3 residues: CASIGNIQYF. CDR3 DNA sequence: TGTGCCAGCATCGGTAACATTCAGTACTTC.

V and J are TRBV9 and TRBJ2-2; D gene ambiguous. The length of the CDR3 is 13 residues. V gave up 4 bases and J gave up 2 bases, with 6 bases separating them. Germline CDR1 reads SGDLS; CDR2 reads YYNGEE. CDR3 in amino acids: CASSTENTGELFF. For the CDR3, the DNA is TGTGCCAGCAGCACGGAAAACACCGGGGAGCTGTTTTTT.

CDR3 sequence: CASSWDSSYEQYF. In nucleotides, the CDR3 is TGCGCCAGCAGCTGGGACAGTTCCTACGAGCAGTACTTC. This rearrangement joins TRBV5-1 to TRBJ2-7, with 7 bases matching TRBD1. From germline, CDR1 is SGHRS and CDR2 YFSETQ. The CDR3 runs to 13 residues. Trimming at V came to 3 bases and at J to 1 base, leaving 1 base not matched to a gene.

The rearrangement joins TRBV13 to TRBJ2-7; 11 bases match TRBD2. Germline V gene sequence: CDR1 PRHDT, CDR2 FYEKMQ (reference sequence). CDR3 length equals 14 residues. The V and J ends lost 1 base and 5 bases, in that order; junction bases with no gene match: 1. CDR3 region: CASSLALAGDEQYF. The CDR3 region has the DNA TGTGCCAGCAGCTTAGCACTAGCGGGGGACGAGCAGTACTTC.

The rearrangement links TRBV7-9 to TRBJ2-5, with unresolved D. The V and J ends lost 0 bases and 5 bases respectively, with 4 bases between them. CDR1 and CDR2 (germline): SEHNR, FQNEAQ (reference sequence). This CDR3 region has 12 residues. The CDR3 here is CASSLAMETQYF. The CDR3 region has the DNA TGTGCCAGCAGCTTAGCGATGGAGACCCAGTACTTC.

This rearrangement joins TRBV7-6 to TRBJ2-3; TRBD2 aligns across 10 bases. This CDR3 contains 20 residues. Germline V gives CDR1 SGHVS, CDR2 FNYEAQ. V shed 6 bases, J shed 3 bases, and the junction held 21 bases outside the gene matches. CDR3 residues: CASSFRTATSGGARTDTQYF. The CDR3 DNA is TGTGCCAGCAGTTTTAGGACAGCCACAAGCGGGGGGGCCAGGACAGATACGCAGTATTTT.

The chain carries TRBV27 and TRBJ1-1; 7 positions match TRBD1. Trimming took 0 bases from V and 1 from J; bases not matched to a gene: 5. CDR1 is MNHEY, CDR2 SMNVEV, per germline (reference sequence). There are 16 residues in the CDR3. The DNA for the CDR3 is TGTGCCAGCAGTTTATCGGTCGGGACAGCGAACACTGAAGCTTTCTTT. Its translation: CASSLSVGTANTEAFF.

The chain recombines TRBV9 with TRBJ1-2; D gene unclear. Trimming stripped 4 bases from V and 8 bases from J, with 18 bases between. Germline CDR1 is SGDLS and CDR2 is YYNGEE. This CDR3 comprises 14 residues. The CDR3 sequence is CASSPGRAGYGYTF. The CDR3 DNA is TGTGCCAGCAGCCCCGGTAGAGCCGGGTACGGCTACACCTTC.

The V gene is TRBV5-8, the J gene TRBJ1-1; D call uncertain. V was clipped by 4 bases and J by 1 base, with 8 bases between them. The CDR3 is 13 residues long. The germline CDR1 and CDR2 sequences are SGHTS and YDEGEE. The CDR3 reads CASSLGRNTEAFF. DNA for the CDR3: TGTGCCAGCAGCCTCGGGCGGAACACTGAAGCTTTCTTT. The complete variable domain, with remaining parts taken from reference TRBV5-8 and TRBJ1-1, reads EAGVTQSPTHLIKTRGQQATLRCSPISGHTSVYWYQQALGLGLQFLLWYDEGEERNRGNFPPRFSGRQFPNYSSELNVNALELEDSALYLCASSLGRNTEAFFGQGTRLTVV.

This clone was recorded only once. The chain combines TRBV30 with TRBJ2-7; 9 nucleotides agree with TRBD1. With 1 base clipped from V and 0 bases from J, the junction kept 4 bases outside the gene matches. This CDR3 has 15 residues. The germline gives CDR1 GTSNPN, CDR2 SVGIG (reference sequence). This chain's CDR3 is CAWSDGTGSSYEQYF. CDR3 nucleotides: TGTGCCTGGAGTGACGGGACAGGGAGCTCCTACGAGCAGTACTTC.

The chain is built from TRBV11-2 and TRBJ2-3; D unresolved. CDR1 is SGHAT, CDR2 FQNNGV, per germline. V was shortened by 4 bases and J by 2 bases, with 1 base between the two germline ends. The CDR3 has 11 amino acids. The CDR3 DNA follows: TGTGCCAGCAGCTACACAGATACGCAGTATTTT. Translating gives CASSYTDTQYF. Full variable domain (remainder filled in from reference TRBV11-2 and TRBJ2-3): EAGVAQSPRYKIIEKRQSVAFWCNPISGHATLYWYQQILGQGPKLLIQFQNNGVVDDSQLPKDRFSAERLKGVDSTLKIQPAKLEDSAVYLCASSYTDTQYFGPGTRLTVL.

V is TRBV5-6 and J is TRBJ1-2; possible D gene TRBD1, 5 bases. Germline values: CDR1 SGHDT, CDR2 YYEEEE. The ends were cut back, 4 bases at V and 7 bases at J, with 14 bases in the middle. The CDR3 is 13 amino acids. DNA of the CDR3: TGTGCCAGCAGCCAAATTACAGGCTCTGGCTACACCTTC. Encoded protein: CASSQITGSGYTF. Using reference TRBV5-6 and TRBJ1-2 for the parts outside the CDR3, the full variable domain is DAGVTQSPTHLIKTRGQQVTLRCSPKSGHDTVSWYQQALGQGPQFIFQYYEEEERQRGNFPDRFSGHQFPNYSSELNVNALLLGDSALYLCASSQITGSGYTFGSGTRLTVV.

The chain recombines TRBV4-1 with TRBJ1-5; no clear D. This CDR3 is built from 14 residues. The V gene lost 0 bases and the J gene lost 5 bases, with 8 bases spanning the gap. Germline V CDR1 and CDR2: MGHRA, YSYEKL. CDR3 loop: CASSQDRGYQPQHF. The CDR3, as DNA: TGCGCCAGCAGCCAAGATCGAGGTTATCAGCCCCAGCATTTT.

This sequence joins TRBV2 and TRBJ1-5; TRBD1 is a possible D gene (5 bases). Trimming took off 3 bases at V and 4 bases at J, with 16 bases between the two ends. This CDR3 has 16 residues. Germline-derived CDR1 and CDR2 are SNHLY and FYNNEI. CDR3 nucleotides: TGTGCCAGCAGTGAGGGTAAGGGGACTTGGAATCAGCCCCAGCATTTT. Encoded protein: CASSEGKGTWNQPQHF.

This clone has more than one count but fewer than ten. The chain has TRBV12-5 and TRBJ1-6, with a tentative D call TRBD1 (6 bases). Deletions cut 3 bases from V and 10 bases from J, with 7 bases between. This CDR3 is 12 amino acids long. Looked up from germline, CDR1 is LGHNT and CDR2 is FRNRAP. The CDR3 loop reads CASGFRGSPLHF. DNA of the CDR3: TGTGCTAGTGGTTTTAGGGGGTCACCCCTCCACTTT.

This clone appeared a few times. The chain carries TRBV30 and TRBJ1-1, with D possibly being TRBD1 (5 bases). V lost 5 bases to trimming and J lost 5 bases, with 9 bases between them. The CDR3 runs to 11 residues. Germline V gene lookup returns CDR1 GTSNPN and CDR2 SVGIG (reference sequence). The CDR3 region has the DNA TGTGCCTGGGGAGCAGGGACTGAAGCTTTCTTT. Translated: CAWGAGTEAFF.

The chain has TRBV11-3 and TRBJ2-1; D not certain. The CDR3 extends over 17 amino acids. CDR1 is SGHNT, CDR2 YENEEA, per germline. V lost 3 bases, J lost 4 bases, and 19 bases lay in between. The CDR3 sequence: CASSFGSPASLYNEQFF. The CDR3 bases are TGTGCCAGCAGCTTTGGCTCTCCGGCGTCCTTGTACAATGAGCAGTTCTTC.

The rearrangement uses TRBV19 and TRBJ1-5; D gene uncertain. Trimming shortened V by 1 base and J by 1 base, and 5 bases separated the two germline ends. This CDR3 is built from 14 residues. Germline V lookup: CDR1 LNHDA, CDR2 SQIVND (reference sequence). The CDR3 sequence: CASSIGPSNQPQHF. The CDR3 DNA reads as TGTGCCAGTAGTATAGGACCGAGCAATCAGCCCCAGCATTTT.

The chain combines TRBV7-8 with TRBJ2-2, with 8 positions matching TRBD1. Germline trimming cut 5 bases from V and 8 bases from J; bases unmatched to any gene: 13. This CDR3 has 16 residues. Germline-derived CDR1 and CDR2 are SGHVS and FQNEAQ. This CDR3 is CASSNRDRSVAGELFF. For the CDR3, the DNA is TGTGCCAGCAGCAACCGGGACAGGTCCGTCGCTGGGGAGCTGTTTTTT.

The sample holds one count of this clone. V gene TRBV7-6 combines with J gene TRBJ2-1; 7 nucleotides agree with TRBD2. Unmatched junction bases numbered 1, after V lost 4 bases and J lost 7 bases. The CDR3 has 12 residues. Germline V gives CDR1 SGHVS, CDR2 FNYEAQ. The CDR3 nucleotides read TGTGCCAGCAGCTCCGGGGGGAATGAGCAGTTCTTC. Its translation: CASSSGGNEQFF.

The rearrangement joins TRBV2 to TRBJ2-5; maybe TRBD1 (5 bases). This CDR3 contains 17 residues. Germline assignment: CDR1 SNHLY and CDR2 FYNNEI. V was cut by 6 bases and J by 2 bases, with 22 bases left in between. The chain's CDR3 is CASSPNRAGWGQETQYF. CDR3 in DNA: TGTGCCAGCAGCCCTAATAGGGCAGGGTGGGGACAAGAGACCCAGTACTTC.